This note documents a single T cell receptor beta chain sequence. This entry is derived from a study of control samples from healthy donors and cancer patients. Sequencing was performed with immunoSEQ multiplex PCR; in TCRdb, only in-frame clones are kept and a portion is missing. The repertoire includes 140,000 or so clones, around 94% of them detected once, and approximately 15% sits in the top ten. This receptor was taken from a man in his 60s with colorectal cancer. The material sequenced was PBMCs.

CDR3 in amino acids: CASSLPDSSYEQYF. As DNA, the CDR3 is TGTGCCAGCAGTCTACCAGACAGTTCCTACGAGCAGTACTTC. The V and J genes are TRBV6-2 or TRBV6-3 and TRBJ2-7, with D possibly TRBD1 on 5 matching bases. The CDR3 spans 14 residues. The V and J ends lost 5 bases and 1 base respectively, with 12 bases between them. Germline CDR1 reads MNHEY; CDR2 reads SVGEGT.